This T cell receptor (beta chain) was sequenced in a study of blood T cell repertoires in COVID-19. As for the study in general: The analysed material was cDNA or gDNA that came from T cells, B-cell-depleted T cells, or PBMCs.

During active infection, Seattle patients enrolled and were then monitored through disease. Methods used by the authors: Estimation of nucleated cell counts was performed using reference gene primer amplification. Produced via immunoSEQ multiplex PCR; TCRdb's table is partial and in-frame only. V and J calls and clone size are copied from that table; D and trimming were computed from the DNA. The sample consists of some 240,000 clones, over 75% of them appearing once. Germline assignment: CDR1 SGHAT and CDR2 FQNNGV. The length of the CDR3 is 15 residues. Trimming took 6 bases from V and 4 from J; bases not matched to a gene: 7.

This sequence originates from a woman between 65 and 79 years old with COVID-19, enrolled during active disease. The V call is TRBV11-2, the J call TRBJ2-7; 12 bases align to TRBD2. Sequenced material: peripheral blood. CDR3 sequence: CASRVTSGRSYEQYF. CDR3 bases: TGTGCCAGCAGAGTGACTAGCGGGAGATCGTACGAGCAGTACTTC.